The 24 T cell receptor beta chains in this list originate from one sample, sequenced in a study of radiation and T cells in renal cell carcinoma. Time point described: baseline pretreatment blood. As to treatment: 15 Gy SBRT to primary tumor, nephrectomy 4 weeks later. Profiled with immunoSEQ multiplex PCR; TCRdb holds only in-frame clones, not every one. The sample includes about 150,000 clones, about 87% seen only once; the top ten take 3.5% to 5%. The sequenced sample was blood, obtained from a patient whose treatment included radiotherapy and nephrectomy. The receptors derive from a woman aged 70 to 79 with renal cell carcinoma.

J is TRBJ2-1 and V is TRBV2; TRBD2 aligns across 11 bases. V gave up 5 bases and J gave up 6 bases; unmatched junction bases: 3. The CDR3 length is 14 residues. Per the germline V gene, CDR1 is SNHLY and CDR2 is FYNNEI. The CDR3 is CASSRLAGPNEQFF. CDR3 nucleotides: TGTGCCAGCAGTCGACTAGCGGGGCCCAATGAGCAGTTCTTC.

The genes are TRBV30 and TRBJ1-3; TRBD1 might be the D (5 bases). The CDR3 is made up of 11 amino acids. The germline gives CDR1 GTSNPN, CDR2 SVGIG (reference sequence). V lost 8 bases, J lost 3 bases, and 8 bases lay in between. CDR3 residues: CARQGGNTIYF. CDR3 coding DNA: TGTGCCCGGCAGGGTGGAAACACCATATATTTT.

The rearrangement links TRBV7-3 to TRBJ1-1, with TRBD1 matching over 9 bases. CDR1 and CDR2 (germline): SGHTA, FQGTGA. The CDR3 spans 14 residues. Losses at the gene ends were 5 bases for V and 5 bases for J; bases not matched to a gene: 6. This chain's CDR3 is CASSLTGGRTEAFF. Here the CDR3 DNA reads TGTGCCAGCAGCCTGACAGGGGGTAGGACTGAAGCTTTCTTT.

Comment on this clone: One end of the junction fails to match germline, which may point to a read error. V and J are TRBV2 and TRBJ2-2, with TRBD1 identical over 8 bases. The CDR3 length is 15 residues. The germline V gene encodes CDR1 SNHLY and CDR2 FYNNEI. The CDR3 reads CASRNQGAKTGELFF. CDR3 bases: TGTGCCAGCAGGAACCAGGGGGCGAAGACCGGGGAGCTGTTTTTT.

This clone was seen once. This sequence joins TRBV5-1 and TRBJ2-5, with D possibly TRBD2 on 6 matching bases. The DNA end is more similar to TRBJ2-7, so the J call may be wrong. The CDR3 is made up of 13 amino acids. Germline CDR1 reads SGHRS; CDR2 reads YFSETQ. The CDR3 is CASAGLSAYEQYF. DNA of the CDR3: TGCGCCAGCGCGGGACTTAGCGCCTACGAGCAGTACTTC.

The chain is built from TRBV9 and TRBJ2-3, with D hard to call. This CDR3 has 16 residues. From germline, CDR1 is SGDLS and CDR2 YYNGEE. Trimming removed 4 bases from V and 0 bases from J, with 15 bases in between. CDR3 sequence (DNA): TGTGCCAGCAGCATGACCGGAACGGCTAGCACAGATACGCAGTATTTT. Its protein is CASSMTGTASTDTQYF.

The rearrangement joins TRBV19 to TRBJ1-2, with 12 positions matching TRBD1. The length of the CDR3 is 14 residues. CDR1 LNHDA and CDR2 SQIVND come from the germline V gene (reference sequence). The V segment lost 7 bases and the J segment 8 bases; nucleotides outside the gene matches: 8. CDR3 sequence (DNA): TGTGCCAGTACTCGACTGGGGACAGGGGGCGGCTACACCTTC. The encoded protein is CASTRLGTGGGYTF.

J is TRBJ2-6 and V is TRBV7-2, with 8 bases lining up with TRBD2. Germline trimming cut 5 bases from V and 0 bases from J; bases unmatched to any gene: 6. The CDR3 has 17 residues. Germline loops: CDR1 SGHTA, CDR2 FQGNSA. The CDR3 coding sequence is TGTGCCAGCAGCCCCGCGGGGGGAAGCTCTGGGGCCAACGTCCTGACTTTC. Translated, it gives CASSPAGGSSGANVLTF.

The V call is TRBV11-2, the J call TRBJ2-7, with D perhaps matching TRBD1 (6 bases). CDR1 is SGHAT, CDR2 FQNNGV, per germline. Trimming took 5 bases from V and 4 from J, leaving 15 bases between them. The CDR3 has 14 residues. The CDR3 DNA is TGTGCCAGCAGCCCCGGACAGCCGTTGTACGAGCAGTACTTC. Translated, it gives CASSPGQPLYEQYF.

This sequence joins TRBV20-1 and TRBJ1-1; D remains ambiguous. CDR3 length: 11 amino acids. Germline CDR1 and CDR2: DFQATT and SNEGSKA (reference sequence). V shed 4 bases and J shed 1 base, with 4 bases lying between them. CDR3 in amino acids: CSATGNTEAFF. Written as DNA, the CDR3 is TGCAGTGCTACAGGGAACACTGAAGCTTTCTTT.

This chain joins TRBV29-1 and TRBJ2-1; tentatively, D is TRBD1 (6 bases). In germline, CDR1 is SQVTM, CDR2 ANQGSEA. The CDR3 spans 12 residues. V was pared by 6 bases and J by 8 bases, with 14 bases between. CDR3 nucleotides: TGCAGCGTGGATACCCAGGGGCATGAGCAGTTCTTC. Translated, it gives CSVDTQGHEQFF.

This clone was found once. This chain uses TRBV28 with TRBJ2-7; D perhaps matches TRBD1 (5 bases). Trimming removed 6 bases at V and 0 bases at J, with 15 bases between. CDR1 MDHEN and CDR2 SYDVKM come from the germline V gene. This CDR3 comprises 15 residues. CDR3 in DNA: TGTGCCAGCAGCCTATCGACAGCTGGCTCCTACGAGCAGTACTTC. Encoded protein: CASSLSTAGSYEQYF.

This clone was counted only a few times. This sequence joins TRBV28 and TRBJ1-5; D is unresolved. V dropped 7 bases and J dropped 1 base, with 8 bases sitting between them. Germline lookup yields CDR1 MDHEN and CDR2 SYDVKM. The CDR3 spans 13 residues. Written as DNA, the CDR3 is TGTGCCAGCACCTGGGGAAGCAATCAGCCCCAGCATTTT. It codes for CASTWGSNQPQHF.

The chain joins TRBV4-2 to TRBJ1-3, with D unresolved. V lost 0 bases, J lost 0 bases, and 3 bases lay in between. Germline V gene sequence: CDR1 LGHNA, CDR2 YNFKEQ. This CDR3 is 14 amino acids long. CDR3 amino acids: CASSQDHSGNTIYF. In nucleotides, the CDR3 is TGTGCCAGCAGCCAAGATCACTCTGGAAACACCATATATTTT.

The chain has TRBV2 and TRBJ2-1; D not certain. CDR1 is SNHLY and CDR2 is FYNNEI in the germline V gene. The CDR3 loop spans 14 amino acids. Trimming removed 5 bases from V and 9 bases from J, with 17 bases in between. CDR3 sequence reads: CASSLPRAQTEQFF. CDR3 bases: TGTGCCAGCAGTCTGCCCCGGGCGCAGACTGAGCAGTTCTTC. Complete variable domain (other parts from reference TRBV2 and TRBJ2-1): EPEVTQTPSHQVTQMGQEVILRCVPISNHLYFYWYRQILGQKVEFLVSFYNNEISEKSEIFDDQFSVERPDGSNFTLKIRSTKLEDSAMYFCASSLPRAQTEQFFGPGTRLTVL.

This chain's CDR3 is CASSLEEANTQYF. CDR3 coding DNA: TGTGCCAGTAGCTTAGAGGAGGCCAATACGCAGTATTTT. The rearrangement joins TRBV19 to TRBJ2-3, with D possibly TRBD2 on 5 matching bases. The CDR3 has 13 amino acids. From germline, CDR1 is LNHDA and CDR2 SQIVND (reference sequence). Trimming took 6 bases from V and 7 from J, leaving 14 bases between them.

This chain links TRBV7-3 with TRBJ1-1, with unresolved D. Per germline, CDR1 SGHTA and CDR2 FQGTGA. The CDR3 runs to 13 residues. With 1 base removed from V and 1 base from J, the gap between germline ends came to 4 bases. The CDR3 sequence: CASSLSENTEAFF. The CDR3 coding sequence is TGTGCCAGCAGCTTAAGTGAGAACACTGAAGCTTTCTTT.

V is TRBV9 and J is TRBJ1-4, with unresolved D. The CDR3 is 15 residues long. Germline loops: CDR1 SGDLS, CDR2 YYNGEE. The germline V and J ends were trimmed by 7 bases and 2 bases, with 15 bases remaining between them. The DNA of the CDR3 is TGTGCCAGCGCCCCGGTCGGGAACACTAATGAAAAACTGTTTTTT. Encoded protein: CASAPVGNTNEKLFF.

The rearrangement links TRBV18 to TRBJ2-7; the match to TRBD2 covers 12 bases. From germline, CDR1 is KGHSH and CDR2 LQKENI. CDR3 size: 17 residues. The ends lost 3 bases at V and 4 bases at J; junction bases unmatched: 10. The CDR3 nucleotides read TGTGCCAGCTCACCGTCTAGCGGGGGGGTGTGGCATTACGAGCAGTACTTC. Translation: CASSPSSGGVWHYEQYF.

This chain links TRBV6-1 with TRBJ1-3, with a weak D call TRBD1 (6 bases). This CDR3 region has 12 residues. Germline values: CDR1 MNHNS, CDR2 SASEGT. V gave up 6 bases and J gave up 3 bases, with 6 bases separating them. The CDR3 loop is CASRQGGNTIYF. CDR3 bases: TGTGCCAGCAGACAGGGTGGAAACACCATATATTTT.

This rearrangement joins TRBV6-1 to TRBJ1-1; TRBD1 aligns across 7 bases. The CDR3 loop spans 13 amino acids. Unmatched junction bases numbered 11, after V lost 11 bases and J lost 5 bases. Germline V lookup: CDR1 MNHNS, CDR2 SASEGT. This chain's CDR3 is CAGHPSGGTEAFF. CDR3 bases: TGTGCCGGCCACCCTTCAGGGGGTACTGAAGCTTTCTTT.

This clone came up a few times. The CDR3 bases are TGTGCCACCAGCGGGGGCGACAGGATGAACACTGAAGCTTTCTTT. This sequence encodes CATSGGDRMNTEAFF. V is TRBV15 and J is TRBJ1-1; perhaps TRBD1 as D (6 bases). The CDR3 totals 15 residues. Looked up from germline, CDR1 is LNHNV and CDR2 is YYDKDF (reference sequence). Between the trimmed V and J ends, which lost 5 bases and 0 bases, there was a span of 13 bases.

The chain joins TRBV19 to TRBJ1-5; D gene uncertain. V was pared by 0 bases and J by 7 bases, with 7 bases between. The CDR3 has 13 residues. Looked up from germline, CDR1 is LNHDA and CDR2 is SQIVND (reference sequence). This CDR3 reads CASSIEGGQPQHF. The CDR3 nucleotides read TGTGCCAGTAGTATAGAGGGTGGCCAGCCCCAGCATTTT.

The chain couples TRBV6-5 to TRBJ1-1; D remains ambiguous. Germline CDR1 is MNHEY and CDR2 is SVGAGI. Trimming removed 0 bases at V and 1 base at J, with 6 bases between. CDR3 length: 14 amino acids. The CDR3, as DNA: TGTGCCAGCAGTTACTCACGGTCGAACACTGAAGCTTTCTTT. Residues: CASSYSRSNTEAFF.